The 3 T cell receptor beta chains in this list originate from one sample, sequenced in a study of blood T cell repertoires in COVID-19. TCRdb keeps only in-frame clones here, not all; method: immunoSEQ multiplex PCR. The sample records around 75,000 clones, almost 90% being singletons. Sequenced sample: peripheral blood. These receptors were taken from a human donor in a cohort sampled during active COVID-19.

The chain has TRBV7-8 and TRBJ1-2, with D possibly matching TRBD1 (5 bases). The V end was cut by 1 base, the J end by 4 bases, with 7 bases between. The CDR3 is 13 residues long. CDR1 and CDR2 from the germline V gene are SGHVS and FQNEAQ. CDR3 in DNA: TGTGCCAGCAGCTTAGTGCAGGGCTATGGCTACACCTTC. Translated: CASSLVQGYGYTF. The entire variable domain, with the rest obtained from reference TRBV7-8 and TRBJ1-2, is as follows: GAGVSQSPRYKVAKRGQDVALRCDPISGHVSLFWYQQALGQGPEFLTYFQNEAQLDKSGLPSDRFFAERPEGSVSTLKIQRTQQEDSAVYLCASSLVQGYGYTFGSGTRLTVV.

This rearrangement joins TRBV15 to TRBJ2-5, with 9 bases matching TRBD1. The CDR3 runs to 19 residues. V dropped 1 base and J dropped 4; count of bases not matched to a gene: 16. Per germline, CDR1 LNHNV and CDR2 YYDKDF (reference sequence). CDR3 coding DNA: TGTGCCACCAGCAGAGGGGGAGGGGGACAGGGAGGAGGAAGAGAGACCCAGTACTTC. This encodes CATSRGGGGQGGGRETQYF.

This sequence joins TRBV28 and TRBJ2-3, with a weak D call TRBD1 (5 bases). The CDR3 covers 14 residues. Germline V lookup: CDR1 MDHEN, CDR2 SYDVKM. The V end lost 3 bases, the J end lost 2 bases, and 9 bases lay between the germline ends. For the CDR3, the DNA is TGTGCCAGCAGTTTGACAGTAAACACAGATACGCAGTATTTT. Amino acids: CASSLTVNTDTQYF.